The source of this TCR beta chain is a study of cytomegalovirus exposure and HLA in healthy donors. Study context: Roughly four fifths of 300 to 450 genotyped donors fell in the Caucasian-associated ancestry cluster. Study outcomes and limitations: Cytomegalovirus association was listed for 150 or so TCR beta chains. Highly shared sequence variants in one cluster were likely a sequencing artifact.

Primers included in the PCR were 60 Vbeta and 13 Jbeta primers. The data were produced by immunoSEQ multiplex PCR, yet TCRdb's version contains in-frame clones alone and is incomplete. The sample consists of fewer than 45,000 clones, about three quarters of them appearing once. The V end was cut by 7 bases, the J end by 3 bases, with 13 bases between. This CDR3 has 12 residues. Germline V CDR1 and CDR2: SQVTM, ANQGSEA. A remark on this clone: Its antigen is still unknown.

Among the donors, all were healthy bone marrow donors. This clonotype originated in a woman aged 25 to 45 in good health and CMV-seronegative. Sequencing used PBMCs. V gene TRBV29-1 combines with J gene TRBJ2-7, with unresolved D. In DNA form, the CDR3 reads TGCAGCGCATTAGCTCCGGGCTACGAGCAGTACTTC. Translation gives CSALAPGYEQYF.